This T cell receptor (beta chain) is from a study of T cells in Graves' hyperthyroidism and ophthalmopathy (dated 2019 in TCRdb). Regarding the complete study: Peripheral blood samples were taken at initial diagnosis, before any treatment was given. In addition, the study compared T-cell repertoires in thyroid tissue and in blood from about six Graves' hyperthyroidism patients. Prospective prediction of ophthalmopathy was tested in an independent validation cohort consisting of 18 to 20 hyperthyroidism patients and approximately 16 patients who later progressed to ophthalmopathy. After sampling, hyperthyroidism patients received methimazole starting at 30 mg daily, and ophthalmopathy patients received high-dose intravenous methylprednisolone. TCR Vbeta CDR3 sequencing of roughly 140 peripheral blood samples (under 45 ophthalmopathy, 75 to 80 hyperthyroidism and roughly 17 progressor patients) is reported in the paper. To identify TCR V-J signatures that set the groups apart, the researchers used a discovery cohort of 100 patients, made up of around 40 with Graves' ophthalmopathy and 55 to 65 with stable Graves' hyperthyroidism. For training and testing, the 100 or so patients in the discovery cohort were randomly divided in a 7:3 ratio.

General findings and caveats noted by the study authors: Sample size was not statistically predetermined, and investigators were not blinded to group allocation. Ophthalmopathy was separated from stable hyperthyroidism by a 13 V-J signature model, with over 85% sensitivity and approximately 81% specificity obtained in cross-validation and 80%/75% obtained in testing. Most expanded thyroid clonotypes (frequency above 0.001) were also detected in blood, a finding suggesting that blood repertoires may reflect thyroid immune responses. During validation, the model predicted progression to ophthalmopathy a median of around 6 months ahead of onset, with around 71% sensitivity and more than 72% specificity.

The TCR beta CDR3 regions were amplified from RNA transcripts. The first round of RT-PCR for the TCR CDR3 was performed with the HTBI primer set and the Qiagen OneStep RT-PCR kit. Libraries were constructed in a second round of multiplex PCR, after which size selection and purification were performed. The libraries were sequenced on an Illumina HiSeq2000 using paired-end 100 bp reads. In the source study's methods: SOAPnuke was used to process the raw data, with reads discarded if the reads contained adapters or uncalled bases, had a mean Phred below 15, or lacked an exact constant-primer or identifier match. COPE v1.2.5 was used to merge the high-quality paired reads, and each unique nucleotide sequence was defined as a clonotype. MiTCR v1.1 was used to align the clonotypes against IMGT TRBV, TRBD and TRBJ reference segments. The analysis was restricted to V-J combinations with a frequency above 0.0001, which together covered roughly 99% of the repertoires. The TCS score was defined as the ratio of F50 (clonal expansion) to E x V (chaos), calculated using BLOSUM62-based TCRdist between CDR3 peptides within each V-J. Welch's t-statistics and random forest reduced around 550 V-J features to roughly 13, which were used in a naive Bayes classifier (R e1071). The public reads were reprocessed in TCRdb via fastp at Q25 and MiXCR, keeping in-frame beta chains. Each CDR3 protein appears once, grouped with its most common genes and DNA. It is TCRdb's table, rather than the study itself, that gives the V and J calls and clone size. This sample holds approximately 640,000 distinct CDR3 sequences; about a sixth were observed only once. The leading ten clones occupy 3% to 4% of the sample.

Graves' hyperthyroidism was defined as stable when no progression to ophthalmopathy occurred over 18 months of follow-up. Hyperthyroidism patients were newly diagnosed, had a disease duration of under 2 months, and were aged 18 to 65 years. Exclusion was applied to patients with uncontrolled infections, other autoimmune diseases, pregnancy or lactation. Diagnoses relied on clinical symptoms, serum thyroxine and TRAb, thyroid ultrasound and orbital computed tomography. Ficoll-Paque density gradient centrifugation was used to isolate PBMCs from 8.5 to 10 ml of fresh peripheral blood. Total RNA was extracted using Trizol reagent, and RNA quality was assessed on an Agilent 2100 Bioanalyzer. This clonotype has a count of ten or more. Its target antigen remains unknown. The input lacks base qualities; no much larger clone sits a single base away. Unmatched junction bases come to 5, with V trimmed by 3 bases and J by 3 bases. The CDR3 runs 16 residues from the cysteine to the phenylalanine. The sequence is cut down to CDR3 DNA, 48 bases in frame from base 1. The germline V gene gives CDR1 as SNHLY and CDR2 as FYNNEI.

The sequence was collected from a woman aged 25 to 39 with Graves' hyperthyroidism. Sequenced input: blood. The rearrangement joined TRBV2 to TRBJ1-6; 7 junctional bases match TRBD1. The nucleotide sequence is TGTGCCAGCAGTGAGGGGGCAGGGGGCTATAATTCACCCCTCCACTTT. It is translated as CASSEGAGGYNSPLHF.